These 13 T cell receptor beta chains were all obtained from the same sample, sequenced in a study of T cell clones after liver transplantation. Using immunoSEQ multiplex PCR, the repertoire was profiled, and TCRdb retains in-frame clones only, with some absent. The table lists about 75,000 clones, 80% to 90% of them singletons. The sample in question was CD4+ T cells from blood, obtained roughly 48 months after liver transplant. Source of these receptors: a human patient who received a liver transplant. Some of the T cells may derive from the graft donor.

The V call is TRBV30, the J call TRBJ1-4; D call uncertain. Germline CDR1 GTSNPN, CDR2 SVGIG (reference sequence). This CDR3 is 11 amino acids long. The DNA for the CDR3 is TGTGCTCTGGAAAGCGTAGAAAAACTGTTTTTT. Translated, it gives CALESVEKLFF.

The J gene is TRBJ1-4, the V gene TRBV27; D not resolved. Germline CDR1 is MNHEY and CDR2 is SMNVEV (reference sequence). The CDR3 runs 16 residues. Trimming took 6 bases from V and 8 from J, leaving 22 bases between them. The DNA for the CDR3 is TGTGCCAGCAGCACATTGGATGGCCCCTCCCGAGAAAAACTGTTTTTT. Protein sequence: CASSTLDGPSREKLFF.

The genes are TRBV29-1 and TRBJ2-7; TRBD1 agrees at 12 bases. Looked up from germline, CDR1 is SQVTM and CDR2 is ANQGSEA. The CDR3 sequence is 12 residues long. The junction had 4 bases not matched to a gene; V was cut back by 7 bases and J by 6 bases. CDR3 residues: CSARDRGLEQYF. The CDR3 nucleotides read TGCAGCGCGAGGGACAGGGGGCTCGAGCAGTACTTC.

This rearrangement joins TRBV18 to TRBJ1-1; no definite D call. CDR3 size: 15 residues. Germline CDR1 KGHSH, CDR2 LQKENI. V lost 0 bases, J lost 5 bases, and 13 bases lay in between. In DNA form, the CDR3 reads TGTGCCAGCTCACCACCTAACGACTGGGGAACTGAAGCTTTCTTT. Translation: CASSPPNDWGTEAFF.

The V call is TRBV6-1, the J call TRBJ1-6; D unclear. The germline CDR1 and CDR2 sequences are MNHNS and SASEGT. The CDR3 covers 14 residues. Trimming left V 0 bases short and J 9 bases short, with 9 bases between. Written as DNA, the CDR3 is TGTGCCAGCAGTGAAGCCCTCTTTTTTTCACCCCTCCACTTT. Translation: CASSEALFFSPLHF.

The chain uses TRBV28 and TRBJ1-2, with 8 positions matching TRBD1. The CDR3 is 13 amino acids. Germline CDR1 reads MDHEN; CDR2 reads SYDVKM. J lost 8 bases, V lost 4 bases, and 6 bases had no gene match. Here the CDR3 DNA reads TGTGCCAGCAGTTACGGACAGGGACGGGGCTACACCTTC. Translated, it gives CASSYGQGRGYTF.

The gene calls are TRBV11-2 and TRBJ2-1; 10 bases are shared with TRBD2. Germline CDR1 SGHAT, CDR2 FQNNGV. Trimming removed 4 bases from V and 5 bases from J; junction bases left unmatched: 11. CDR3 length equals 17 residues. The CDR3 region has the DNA TGTGCCAGCAGCTGGACTAGCGGTGCTAGGGGACACAATGAGCAGTTCTTC. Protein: CASSWTSGARGHNEQFF.

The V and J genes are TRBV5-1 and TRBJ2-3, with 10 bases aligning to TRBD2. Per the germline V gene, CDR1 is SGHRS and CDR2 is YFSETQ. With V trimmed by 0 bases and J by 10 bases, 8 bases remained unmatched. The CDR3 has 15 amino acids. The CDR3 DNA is TGCGCCAGCAGCTTGGAAAAGCGGGAGGGCTCCCCGCAGTATTTT. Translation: CASSLEKREGSPQYF.

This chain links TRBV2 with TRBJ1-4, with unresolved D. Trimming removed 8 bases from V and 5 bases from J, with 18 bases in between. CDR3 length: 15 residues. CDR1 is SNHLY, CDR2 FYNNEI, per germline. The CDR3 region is CASVSSGVSNEKLFF. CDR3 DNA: TGTGCCAGCGTCTCCTCGGGAGTATCGAATGAAAAACTGTTTTTT.

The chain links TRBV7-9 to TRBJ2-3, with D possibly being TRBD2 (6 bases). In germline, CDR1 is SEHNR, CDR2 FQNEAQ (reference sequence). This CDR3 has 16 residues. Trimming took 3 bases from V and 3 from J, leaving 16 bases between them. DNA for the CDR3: TGTGCCAGCAGCTTCGGGCAGGGAGGAGGAACAGATACGCAGTATTTT. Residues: CASSFGQGGGTDTQYF.

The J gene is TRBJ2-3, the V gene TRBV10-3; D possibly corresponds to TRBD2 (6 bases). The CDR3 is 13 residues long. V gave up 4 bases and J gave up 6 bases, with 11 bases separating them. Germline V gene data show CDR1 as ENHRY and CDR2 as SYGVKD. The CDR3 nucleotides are TGTGCCATCAGTGGCGGGGTGACTGATACGCAGTATTTT. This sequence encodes CAISGGVTDTQYF.

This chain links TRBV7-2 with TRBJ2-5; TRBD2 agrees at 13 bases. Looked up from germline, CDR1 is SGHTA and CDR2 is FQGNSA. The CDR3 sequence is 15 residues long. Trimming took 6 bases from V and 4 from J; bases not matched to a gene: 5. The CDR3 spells CASRWTSGSGETQYF. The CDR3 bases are TGTGCCAGCAGGTGGACTAGCGGGAGTGGAGAGACCCAGTACTTC.

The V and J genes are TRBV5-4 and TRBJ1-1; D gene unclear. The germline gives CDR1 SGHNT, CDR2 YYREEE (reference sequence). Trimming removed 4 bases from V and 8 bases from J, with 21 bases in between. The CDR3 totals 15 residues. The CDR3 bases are TGTGCCAGCAGCCGCCCGGGCTTGGCCGCATTAGAAGCTTTCTTT. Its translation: CASSRPGLAALEAFF. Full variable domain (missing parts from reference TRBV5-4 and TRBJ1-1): ETGVTQSPTHLIKTRGQQVTLRCSSQSGHNTVSWYQQALGQGPQFIFQYYREEENGRGNFPPRFSGLQFPNYSSELNVNALELDDSALYLCASSRPGLAALEAFFGQGTRLTVV.